The 14 T cell receptor beta chains below come from one sample, sequenced in a study of control samples from healthy donors and cancer patients. Produced via immunoSEQ multiplex PCR; TCRdb's table is partial and in-frame only. The profile covers roughly 100,000 clones, with 83% appearing a single time and around 14% taken by the ten largest. The material sequenced was blood. These receptors were taken from a woman in her forties or fifties in good health.

The chain uses TRBV9 and TRBJ1-1; D uncertain. CDR1 and CDR2 (germline): SGDLS, YYNGEE. The CDR3 sequence is 14 residues long. The germline V and J ends were trimmed by 5 bases and 4 bases, with 15 bases remaining between them. The CDR3 region is CASRVKERGTEAFF. In nucleotides, the CDR3 is TGTGCCAGCAGGGTAAAAGAGCGCGGCACTGAAGCTTTCTTT. Supplemented by reference TRBV9 and TRBJ1-1, the full variable domain reads DSGVTQTPKHLITATGQRVTLRCSPRSGDLSVYWYQQSLDQGLQFLIQYYNGEERAKGNILERFSAQQFPDLHSELNLSSLELGDSALYFCASRVKERGTEAFFGQGTRLTVV.

The CDR3 loop reads CASRGHPTYNYGYTF. The CDR3, as DNA: TGTGCCAGTAGGGGACACCCTACCTACAACTATGGCTACACCTTC. This rearrangement joins TRBV19 to TRBJ1-2, with D perhaps TRBD1 (6 bases). This CDR3 has 15 residues. Per germline, CDR1 LNHDA and CDR2 SQIVND (reference sequence). The germline V and J ends were trimmed by 6 bases and 2 bases, with 16 bases remaining between them.

The chain employs TRBV9 and TRBJ2-7; no reliable D call. V was pared by 3 bases and J by 1 base, with 8 bases between. CDR1 and CDR2 (germline): SGDLS, YYNGEE. The CDR3 has 13 amino acids. In nucleotides, the CDR3 is TGTGCCAGCAGCGCCTCCGTGTCCTACGAGCAGTACTTC. Its translation is CASSASVSYEQYF.

The rearrangement joins TRBV5-6 to TRBJ2-7; D is possibly TRBD2 (7 bases). Germline CDR1 reads SGHDT; CDR2 reads YYEEEE. The length of the CDR3 is 15 residues. Trimming stripped 6 bases from V and 4 bases from J, with 20 bases between. CDR3 nucleotides: TGTGCCAGCACCACCGGGGGGCTCAACTTATACGAGCAGTACTTC. This encodes CASTTGGLNLYEQYF. The variable domain in full, with the rest retrieved from reference TRBV5-6 and TRBJ2-7, is DAGVTQSPTHLIKTRGQQVTLRCSPKSGHDTVSWYQQALGQGPQFIFQYYEEEERQRGNFPDRFSGHQFPNYSSELNVNALLLGDSALYLCASTTGGLNLYEQYFGPGTRLTVT.

The rearrangement links TRBV7-3 to TRBJ2-5; TRBD1 agrees at 9 bases. The J segment lost 3 bases and the V segment lost 5 bases, leaving 4 bases of the junction unmatched. Germline CDR1 SGHTA, CDR2 FQGTGA. The CDR3 is made up of 14 amino acids. In DNA form, the CDR3 reads TGTGCCAGCAGCCTACAGGGGGCCGAAGAGACCCAGTACTTC. It is translated as CASSLQGAEETQYF.

The chain links TRBV4-2 to TRBJ1-6; maybe TRBD1 (5 bases). V was clipped by 4 bases and J by 6 bases, with 16 bases between them. Germline assignment: CDR1 LGHNA and CDR2 YNFKEQ. CDR3 size: 16 residues. CDR3 sequence reads: CASSPLVGVANSPLHF. The CDR3 region has the DNA TGTGCCAGCAGCCCACTCGTAGGGGTGGCTAATTCACCCCTCCACTTT.

Only a few counts were recorded for this clone. The genes are TRBV12-3 or TRBV12-4 and TRBJ1-5; unclear D gene. This CDR3 contains 13 residues. Trimming removed 5 bases from V and 6 bases from J, with 11 bases in between. The CDR3 region has the DNA TGTGCCAGCAGTCCCGATGGAGGTCAGCCCCAGCATTTT. Residues: CASSPDGGQPQHF.

V gene TRBV2 combines with J gene TRBJ2-5; 7 bases are shared with TRBD2. J was trimmed by 0 bases and V by 2 bases; bases with no gene match: 3. The CDR3 loop spans 15 amino acids. The germline gives CDR1 SNHLY, CDR2 FYNNEI. Here the CDR3 reads CASSERGGYQETQYF. The DNA of the CDR3 is TGTGCCAGCAGTGAAAGGGGAGGGTACCAAGAGACCCAGTACTTC.

This chain connects TRBV28 to TRBJ2-1, with 8 bases lining up with TRBD2. The CDR3 is 14 residues long. Germline V CDR1 and CDR2: MDHEN, SYDVKM. With V trimmed by 5 bases and J by 8 bases, 8 bases remained unmatched. Here the CDR3 DNA reads TGTGCCAGCAGTCCGCGGGGGGTCCTCGATGAGCAGTTCTTC. Translating gives CASSPRGVLDEQFF. The complete variable domain, with remaining parts taken from reference TRBV28 and TRBJ2-1, reads DVKVTQSSRYLVKRTGEKVFLECVQDMDHENMFWYRQDPGLGLRLIYFSYDVKMKEKGDIPEGYSVSREKKERFSLILESASTNQTSMYLCASSPRGVLDEQFFGPGTRLTVL.

V and J are TRBV6-5 and TRBJ1-6; possibly TRBD1 for D (5 bases). The germline V gene has CDR1 MNHEY and CDR2 SVGAGI. The CDR3 runs 16 residues. V dropped 4 bases and J dropped 3 bases, with 13 bases sitting between them. The CDR3 protein is CASSSLGVNYNSPLHF. The CDR3 nucleotides read TGTGCCAGCAGTTCACTGGGGGTCAACTATAATTCACCCCTCCACTTT.

The chain couples TRBV5-1 to TRBJ2-7; 12 positions match TRBD2. The CDR3 extends over 16 amino acids. Germline values: CDR1 SGHRS, CDR2 YFSETQ. V gave up 5 bases and J gave up 5 bases; unmatched junction bases: 11. CDR3: CASRPPLAGGVHEQYF. The CDR3 nucleotides are TGCGCCAGCAGGCCCCCTCTAGCGGGAGGGGTCCACGAGCAGTACTTC.

This chain connects TRBV7-2 to TRBJ2-6, with unresolved D. Trimming removed 4 bases from V and 0 bases from J, with 1 base in between. CDR1 is SGHTA and CDR2 is FQGNSA in the germline V gene. This CDR3 is built from 13 residues. The CDR3 spells CASSYSGANVLTF. The CDR3 DNA sequence: TGTGCCAGCAGCTACTCTGGGGCCAACGTCCTGACTTTC.

The chain employs TRBV29-1 and TRBJ2-6, with D unresolved. The length of the CDR3 is 13 residues. CDR1 and CDR2 (germline): SQVTM, ANQGSEA. The V end lost 3 bases, the J end lost 2 bases, and 5 bases lay between the germline ends. The CDR3 is CSVEETGANVLTF. The CDR3 nucleotides read TGCAGCGTTGAGGAAACTGGGGCCAACGTCCTGACTTTC.

This chain uses TRBV5-1 with TRBJ1-2; maybe TRBD1 (6 bases). Trimming took off 2 bases at V and 13 bases at J, with 24 bases between the two ends. Germline CDR1 and CDR2: SGHRS and YFSETQ. CDR3 size: 15 residues. Here the CDR3 reads CASSFQSRGLQISTF. CDR3 nucleotide sequence: TGCGCCAGCAGCTTTCAAAGCCGGGGGCTCCAAATCAGCACCTTC.